The entry below describes one TCR beta chain. The PCR employed 60 Vbeta primers together with 13 Jbeta primers. Assay used: immunoSEQ multiplex PCR; TCRdb lists only in-frame clones, some missing. The repertoire holds about 130,000 clones, with over 80% as singletons. This sample is part of a study of cytomegalovirus exposure and HLA in healthy donors. There are 14 residues in the CDR3. Germline CDR1 is MNHEY and CDR2 is SMNVEV (reference sequence). V gave up 6 bases and J gave up 8 bases; unmatched junction bases: 6. The receptor was isolated from a boy aged 10-17 years in good health and CMV-seronegative. The material sequenced was PBMCs. The chain couples TRBV27 to TRBJ2-1, with 11 nucleotides matching TRBD2. The CDR3 DNA is TGTGCCAGCAGCTTAGCGGGAGGGCCCGATGAGCAGTTCTTC. This encodes CASSLAGGPDEQFF.